Listed below are T cell receptor beta chains from one sample, sequenced in a study of PD-L1 blockade in urothelial cancer. Clones were read by immunoSEQ multiplex PCR, and TCRdb kept only the in-frame ones, dropping some. Here the sample spans about 84,000 clones, over 80% being singletons. The sample in question was PBMCs, obtained around atezolizumab (anti-PD-L1) treatment. These receptors all come from a man aged 65 to 79 with urothelial cancer. Each CDR3 is given without its conserved first and last residue. Part of the rows lack a size; the others show once, few, many or a class for expanded clones.

clone size	J gene	V gene	CDR3 length	CDR3 protein
once	TRBJ2-2	TRBV5-1	13	ASSPAGQGVGELF
.	TRBJ1-1	TRBV5-5	12	ASSRGEARAEAF
.	TRBJ1-1	TRBV14	13	ASSQDRQGWTEAF
.	TRBJ1-3	TRBV19	14	ASSTGTGLQGNTIY
.	TRBJ1-2	TRBV19	10	ASSQEGYGYT
.	TRBJ2-7	TRBV2	12	ASNRGGEGYEQY
.	TRBJ1-2	TRBV2	13	ASSETYNGGYGYT
.	TRBJ1-3	TRBV27	13	ASSPGGISGNTIY
.	TRBJ1-6	TRBV5-4	12	ASSPGVAAGVLH
.	TRBJ2-2	TRBV30	14	AWRVRLAPNTGELF
.	TRBJ2-1	TRBV7-9	13	ASSLSRVGGNEQF
.	TRBJ1-2	TRBV18	12	ASSSGTANYGYT
.	TRBJ2-1	TRBV7-2	13	ASSSGHGAYNEQF
.	TRBJ2-3	TRBV5-1	14	ASSLGGTRGTDTQY
.	TRBJ1-2	TRBV19	15	ASSTARGGTANYGYT
.	TRBJ2-3	TRBV15	14	ATSTYTVGAADTQY
.	TRBJ1-1	TRBV5-1	13	VSSFTTALNTEAF
.	TRBJ2-4	TRBV9	13	ASSASPGGKNIQY
once	TRBJ2-1	TRBV2	13	ASRSLAGSPNEQF
few	TRBJ1-2	TRBV25-1	10	ASRNSNYGYT
.	TRBJ2-2	TRBV5-6	11	ASSLTGTGELF
.	TRBJ2-3	TRBV5-1	11	ASSRQGEDTQY
.	TRBJ1-4	TRBV7-2	13	ASSLATGANEKLF
.	TRBJ2-1	TRBV27	17	ASSFFGRGGPGSYNEQF
.	TRBJ2-3	TRBV19	11	ASSMGGADTQY
.	TRBJ2-4	TRBV4-2	14	ASSQDHSGSGDIQY
once	TRBJ2-3	TRBV2	14	ASSVTSGGPNRSQY
.	TRBJ2-5	TRBV5-6	11	ASSLTGEETQY
.	TRBJ2-3	TRBV7-2	14	ASSSTSGRPTDTQY
.	TRBJ1-1	TRBV5-5	13	ASSLGPRQGPEAF
once	TRBJ2-5	TRBV5-1	14	ASSPRLGGQQETQY
few	TRBJ1-1	TRBV27	12	ASSLGGLNTEAF
.	TRBJ2-3	TRBV6-1	13	ASSDRQGVADTQY
.	TRBJ2-3	TRBV7-8	13	ASSPPTSATDTQY
.	TRBJ2-2	TRBV21-1	16	ASSGNERTSGGTGELF
.	TRBJ1-6	TRBV7-9	15	ASSKGTGQFYNSPLH
.	TRBJ2-1	TRBV2	11	ASSESGWDEQF
.	TRBJ1-1	TRBV10-3	14	AISDPMGTGTSEAF
once	TRBJ2-7	TRBV5-4	14	ASSLELGGGSYEQY
.	TRBJ2-3	TRBV30	16	AWSDGTSGRAGTDTQY
.	TRBJ1-2	TRBV7-2	10	ASSLGGDGYT
.	TRBJ2-3	TRBV9	14	ASSTDSGGAGDTQY
.	TRBJ2-3	TRBV7-2	15	ASSIGLGDRDWGTQY
.	TRBJ1-4	TRBV7-9	12	ASSLTGEDEKLF
once	TRBJ2-3	TRBV29-1	10	SVEDPGATQY
.	TRBJ1-2	TRBV7-9	11	ASSLVGAHGYT
.	TRBJ2-3	TRBV19	13	ATRLRQRGSDTQY
.	TRBJ2-1	TRBV5-1	13	ASSFSGTSYNEQF
once	TRBJ1-6	TRBV10-3	11	AIRSRDNSPLH
.	TRBJ2-5	TRBV6-5	11	ASSYLGEETQY
once	TRBJ1-1	TRBV6-5	11	ASSYETYTEAF
.	TRBJ2-5	TRBV5-8	11	ASSLSPEEAQY
.	TRBJ1-6	TRBV6-5	14	ASSWERGEYNSPLH
few	TRBJ2-1	TRBV6-6	11	ASSVLGEDEQF
.	TRBJ2-3	TRBV25-1	15	ASSDPGGRGYTDTQY
.	TRBJ2-7	TRBV7-2	15	ASSLGRLAGGGREQY
.	TRBJ1-1	TRBV2	14	ASSDPGTGASTEAF